The 17 T cell receptor beta chains in this list originate from one sample, sequenced in a study of blood T cell repertoires in COVID-19. The repertoire was sequenced with immunoSEQ multiplex PCR; TCRdb's copy has only in-frame clones and lacks some. The sample lists 140,000 or so clones, over 70% seen once, with less than 2% in the top ten. Sequenced material: peripheral blood. These receptors originate from a woman aged 60-75 years with acute or convalescent COVID-19.

The CDR3, as DNA: TGTGCCAGCAGTCCCGAGGGAGCGGGAGGATTCTACAATGAGCAGTTCTTC. This sequence encodes CASSPEGAGGFYNEQFF. The chain uses TRBV27 and TRBJ2-1; 9 bases fit TRBD2. The CDR3 length is 17 residues. The germline V gene has CDR1 MNHEY and CDR2 SMNVEV (reference sequence). V lost 5 bases, J lost 3 bases, and 11 bases stayed unmatched.

This chain joins TRBV7-9 and TRBJ2-5; the D gene is possibly TRBD2 (7 bases). This CDR3 spans 15 amino acids. Trimming cost V 5 bases and J 4 bases, with 17 bases left between them. Per the germline V gene, CDR1 is SEHNR and CDR2 is FQNEAQ (reference sequence). Written as DNA, the CDR3 is TGTGCCAGCAGCCCACCTTGGGAGGGGGTAGAGACCCAGTACTTC. Its protein product is CASSPPWEGVETQYF.

The J gene is TRBJ2-7, the V gene TRBV27; 11 bases are a match to TRBD2. V dropped 5 bases and J dropped 3; count of bases not matched to a gene: 9. The CDR3 runs to 16 residues. CDR1 MNHEY and CDR2 SMNVEV come from the germline V gene (reference sequence). The CDR3 DNA follows: TGTGCCAGCAGTCAGAGACTAGCGGGGATCCTCTACGAGCAGTACTTC. As protein: CASSQRLAGILYEQYF.

The J gene is TRBJ2-5, the V gene TRBV5-1; 8 bases are a match to TRBD2. Unmatched junction bases numbered 6, after V lost 1 base and J lost 1 base. Germline V gives CDR1 SGHRS, CDR2 YFSETQ. The CDR3 consists of 16 residues. CDR3 sequence: CASSLSVAGSQETQYF. For the CDR3, the DNA is TGCGCCAGCAGCTTGTCCGTAGCGGGGAGCCAAGAGACCCAGTACTTC.

The CDR3 sequence: CASSLRPGEQYF. In DNA form, the CDR3 reads TGTGCCAGCAGTTTGCGGCCGGGGGAGCAGTACTTC. The chain combines TRBV28 with TRBJ2-7; D perhaps matches TRBD2 (5 bases). The V gene lost 3 bases and the J gene lost 7 bases, with 10 bases spanning the gap. Germline CDR1 MDHEN, CDR2 SYDVKM. This CDR3 is 12 amino acids long.

The CDR3 spells CASSRLAGDLSEQFF. CDR3 coding DNA: TGTGCCAGCTCACGACTAGCGGGAGATCTTAGTGAGCAGTTCTTC. The chain uses TRBV18 and TRBJ2-1; 12 bases align to TRBD2. Trimming at V came to 4 bases and at J to 9 bases, leaving 7 bases not matched to a gene. Germline V CDR1 and CDR2: KGHSH, LQKENI. The CDR3 spans 15 residues. Full variable domain (remainder filled in from reference TRBV18 and TRBJ2-1): NAGVMQNPRHLVRRRGQEARLRCSPMKGHSHVYWYRQLPEEGLKFMVYLQKENIIDESGMPKERFSAEFPKEGPSILRIQQVVRGDSAAYFCASSRLAGDLSEQFFGPGTRLTVL.

The sample holds one count of this clone. The V call is TRBV10-3, the J call TRBJ2-2, with 10 bases aligning to TRBD2. Trimming removed 6 bases from V and 6 bases from J; junction bases left unmatched: 7. The CDR3 runs to 15 residues. Germline-derived CDR1 and CDR2 are ENHRY and SYGVKD. The CDR3 DNA follows: TGTGCCATCAGCCCAATAGCGGGAGGCTCCGGGGAGCTGTTTTTT. This sequence encodes CAISPIAGGSGELFF.

The chain links TRBV28 to TRBJ1-5, with 8 nucleotides matching TRBD1. CDR1 is MDHEN, CDR2 SYDVKM, per germline. Unmatched junction bases numbered 13, after V lost 4 bases and J lost 5 bases. This CDR3 is built from 17 residues. The CDR3 region is CASSSGGRLDFHQPQHF. The CDR3 region has the DNA TGTGCCAGCAGTTCAGGGGGCCGGCTAGATTTCCATCAGCCCCAGCATTTT.

The chain recombines TRBV11-2 with TRBJ1-2; D is ambiguous. The CDR3 spans 16 residues. With 1 base removed from V and 2 bases from J, the gap between germline ends came to 14 bases. Germline assignment: CDR1 SGHAT and CDR2 FQNNGV. The CDR3 coding sequence is TGTGCCAGCAGCTTAGCCTTTACAGCGGGGAACTATGGCTACACCTTC. Amino acids: CASSLAFTAGNYGYTF.

The chain joins TRBV19 to TRBJ1-3; D might be TRBD1 (6 bases). The CDR3 covers 15 residues. Germline-derived CDR1 and CDR2 are LNHDA and SQIVND (reference sequence). The V end was cut by 3 bases, the J end by 0 bases, with 9 bases between. The CDR3 sequence is CASSIGQTSGNTIYF. CDR3 nucleotides: TGTGCCAGTAGTATCGGACAGACCTCTGGAAACACCATATATTTT.

About this clone: The junction differs from germline at one of its ends, possibly a read error. The chain joins TRBV27 to TRBJ1-1; D is unresolved. Germline CDR1 reads MNHEY; CDR2 reads SMNVEV (reference sequence). This CDR3 spans 15 amino acids. This CDR3 is CASSSSLYTATGAFF. The CDR3, as DNA: TGTGCCAGCAGTTCGAGCCTATACACAGCTACTGGAGCTTTCTTT.

The CDR3 reads CASSGDGDSPLHF. The CDR3 DNA reads as TGTGCCAGCTCGGGCGACGGGGATTCACCCCTCCACTTT. The chain combines TRBV18 with TRBJ1-6; no definite D call. This CDR3 comprises 13 residues. The germline V and J ends were trimmed by 6 bases and 8 bases, with 11 bases remaining between them. CDR1 and CDR2 from the germline V gene are KGHSH and LQKENI.

The rearrangement links TRBV5-1 to TRBJ1-1; 9 nucleotides line up with TRBD1. J gave up 0 bases and V 2 bases, and 5 bases lay outside the gene matches. Germline-derived CDR1 and CDR2 are SGHRS and YFSETQ. The CDR3 has 16 residues. The chain's CDR3 is CASSFRDRAMNTEAFF. In DNA form, the CDR3 reads TGCGCCAGCAGCTTTAGGGACAGGGCCATGAACACTGAAGCTTTCTTT.

The table lists this clone with a few counts. The chain is built from TRBV16 and TRBJ1-5; no clear D gene. Trimming stripped 0 bases from V and 4 bases from J, with 4 bases between. CDR3 length: 13 residues. Germline V gene sequence: CDR1 KGHSY, CDR2 FQNENV. Written as DNA, the CDR3 is TGTGCCAGCAGCCAATCGCTAAATCAGCCCCAGCATTTT. It codes for CASSQSLNQPQHF.

The V call is TRBV18, the J call TRBJ1-4, with D unclear. Germline V gives CDR1 KGHSH, CDR2 LQKENI. The CDR3 loop spans 13 amino acids. V was trimmed by 3 bases and J by 5 bases, leaving 7 bases between them. The CDR3 bases are TGTGCCAGCTCACCTGCGACAAATGAAAAACTGTTTTTT. Protein sequence: CASSPATNEKLFF. The full variable domain, its missing parts supplied by reference TRBV18 and TRBJ1-4, is NAGVMQNPRHLVRRRGQEARLRCSPMKGHSHVYWYRQLPEEGLKFMVYLQKENIIDESGMPKERFSAEFPKEGPSILRIQQVVRGDSAAYFCASSPATNEKLFFGSGTQLSVL.

The chain combines TRBV5-1 with TRBJ1-2; TRBD1 aligns across 9 bases. The V and J ends lost 5 bases and 8 bases, in that order; junction bases with no gene match: 10. The CDR3 has 14 amino acids. Germline-derived CDR1 and CDR2 are SGHRS and YFSETQ. The CDR3 loop reads CASRNQQGAGGYTF. The DNA of the CDR3 is TGCGCCAGCAGGAACCAACAGGGGGCAGGGGGCTACACCTTC.

This clone was seen just once. This chain uses TRBV30 with TRBJ2-7, with D hard to call. The CDR3 runs to 12 residues. CDR1 and CDR2 from the germline V gene are GTSNPN and SVGIG (reference sequence). Trimming shortened V by 2 bases and J by 3 bases, and 8 bases separated the two germline ends. The CDR3 loop is CAWSPTLYEQYF. CDR3 in DNA: TGTGCCTGGAGTCCTACTCTCTACGAGCAGTACTTC.